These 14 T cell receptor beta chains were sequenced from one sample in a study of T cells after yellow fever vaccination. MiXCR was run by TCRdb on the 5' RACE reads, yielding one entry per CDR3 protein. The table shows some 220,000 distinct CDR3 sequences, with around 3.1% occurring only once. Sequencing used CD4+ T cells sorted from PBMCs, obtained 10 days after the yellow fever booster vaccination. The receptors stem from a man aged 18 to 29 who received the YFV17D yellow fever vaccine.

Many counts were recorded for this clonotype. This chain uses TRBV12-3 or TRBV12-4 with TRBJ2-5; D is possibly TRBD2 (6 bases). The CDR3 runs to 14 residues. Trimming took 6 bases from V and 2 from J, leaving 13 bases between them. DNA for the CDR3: TGTGCCAGCAGACTAAACCGGGGGCAAGAGACCCAGTACTTC. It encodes CASRLNRGQETQYF.

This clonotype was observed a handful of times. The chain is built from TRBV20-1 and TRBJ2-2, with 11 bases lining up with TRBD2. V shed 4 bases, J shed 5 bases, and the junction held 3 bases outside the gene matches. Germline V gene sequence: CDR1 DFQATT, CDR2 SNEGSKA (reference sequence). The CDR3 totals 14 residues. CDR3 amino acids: CSAISGGATGELFF. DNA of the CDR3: TGCAGTGCTATTAGCGGGGGGGCGACCGGGGAGCTGTTTTTT.

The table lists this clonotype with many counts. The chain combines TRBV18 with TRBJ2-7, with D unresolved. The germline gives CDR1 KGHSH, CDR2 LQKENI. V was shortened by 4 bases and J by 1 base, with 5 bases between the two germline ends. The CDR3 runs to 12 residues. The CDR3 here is CASSRESYEQYF. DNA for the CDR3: TGTGCCAGCTCACGCGAATCCTACGAGCAGTACTTC.

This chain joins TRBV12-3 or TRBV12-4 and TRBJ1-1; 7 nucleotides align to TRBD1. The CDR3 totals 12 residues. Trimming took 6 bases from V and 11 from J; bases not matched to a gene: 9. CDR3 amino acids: CASRPSDRAAFF. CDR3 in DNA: TGTGCCAGCAGGCCCTCTGACAGGGCGGCTTTCTTT.

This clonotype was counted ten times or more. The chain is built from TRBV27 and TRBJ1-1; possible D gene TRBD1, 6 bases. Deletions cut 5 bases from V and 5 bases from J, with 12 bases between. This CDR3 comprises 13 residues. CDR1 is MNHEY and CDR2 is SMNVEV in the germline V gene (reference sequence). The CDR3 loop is CASSQEGGTEAFF. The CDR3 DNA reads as TGTGCCAGCAGTCAGGAGGGGGGGACTGAAGCTTTCTTT.

The CDR3 DNA follows: TGCAGTGCTAGGAGGCTTGGCTCGGAGGGAAACACCATATATTTT. Amino acid sequence: CSARRLGSEGNTIYF. The chain carries TRBV20-1 and TRBJ1-3; D is unclear. Germline V gives CDR1 DFQATT, CDR2 SNEGSKA (reference sequence). The CDR3 covers 15 residues. V was shortened by 3 bases and J by 4 bases, with 16 bases between the two germline ends.

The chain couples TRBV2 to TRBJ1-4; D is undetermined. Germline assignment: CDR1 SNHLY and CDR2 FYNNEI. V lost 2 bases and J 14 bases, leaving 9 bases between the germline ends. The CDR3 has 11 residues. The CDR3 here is CASSEWARLFF. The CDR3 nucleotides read TGTGCCAGCAGTGAATGGGCAAGGCTGTTTTTT.

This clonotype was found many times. The CDR3 nucleotides read TGCAGCATAGGGACAGGGGTGCCCGGGGAGCTGTTTTTT. Translation gives CSIGTGVPGELFF. The rearrangement links TRBV29-1 to TRBJ2-2; TRBD1 aligns across 10 bases. CDR1 SQVTM and CDR2 ANQGSEA come from the germline V gene. V lost 8 bases to trimming and J lost 6 bases; unmatched junction nucleotides: 6. This CDR3 region has 13 residues.

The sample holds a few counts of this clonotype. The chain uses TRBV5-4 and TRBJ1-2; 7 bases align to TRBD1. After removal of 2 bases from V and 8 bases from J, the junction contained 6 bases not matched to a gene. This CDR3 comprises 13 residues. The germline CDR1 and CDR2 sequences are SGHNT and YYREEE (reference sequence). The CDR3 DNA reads TGTGCCAGCAGCTTCCTCGTGGGACAGGGCTACACCTTC. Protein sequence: CASSFLVGQGYTF.

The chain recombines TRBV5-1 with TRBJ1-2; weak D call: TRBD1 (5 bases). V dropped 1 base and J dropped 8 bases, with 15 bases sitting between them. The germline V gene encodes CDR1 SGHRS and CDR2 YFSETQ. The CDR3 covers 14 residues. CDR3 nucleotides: TGCGCCAGCAGCTTGACCGGGGCCGAGGAAGGCTACACCTTC. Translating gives CASSLTGAEEGYTF.

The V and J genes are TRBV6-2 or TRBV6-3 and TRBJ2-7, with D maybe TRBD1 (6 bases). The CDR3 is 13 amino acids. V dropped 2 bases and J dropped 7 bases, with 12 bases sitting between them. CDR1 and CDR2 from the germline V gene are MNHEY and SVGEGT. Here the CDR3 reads CASSYASRGEQYV. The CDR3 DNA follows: TGTGCCAGCAGTTACGCGTCCAGGGGTGAGCAGTACGTC.

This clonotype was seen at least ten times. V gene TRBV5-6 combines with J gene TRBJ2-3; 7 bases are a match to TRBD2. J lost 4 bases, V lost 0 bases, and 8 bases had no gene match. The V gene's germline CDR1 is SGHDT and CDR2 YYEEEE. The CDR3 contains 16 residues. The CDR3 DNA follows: TGTGCCAGCAGCTTGGCTCCGGGACTAAGGGCAGATACGCAGTATTTT. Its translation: CASSLAPGLRADTQYF. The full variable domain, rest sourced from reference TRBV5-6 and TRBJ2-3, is DAGVTQSPTHLIKTRGQQVTLRCSPKSGHDTVSWYQQALGQGPQFIFQYYEEEERQRGNFPDRFSGHQFPNYSSELNVNALLLGDSALYLCASSLAPGLRADTQYFGPGTRLTVL.

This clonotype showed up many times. Here the CDR3 DNA reads TGCAGTGCTGGAACTACAGGGGGCGGATCCTACGAGCAGTACTTC. This translates into CSAGTTGGGSYEQYF. The gene calls are TRBV20-1 and TRBJ2-7; 9 bases are shared with TRBD1. V was pared by 5 bases and J by 1 base, with 9 bases of the junction left unmatched. CDR1 DFQATT and CDR2 SNEGSKA come from the germline V gene (reference sequence). The CDR3 length is 15 residues.

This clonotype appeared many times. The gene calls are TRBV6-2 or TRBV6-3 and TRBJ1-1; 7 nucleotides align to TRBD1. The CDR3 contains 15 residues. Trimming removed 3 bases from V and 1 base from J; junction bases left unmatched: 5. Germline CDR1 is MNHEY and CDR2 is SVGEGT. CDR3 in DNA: TGTGCCAGCAGTTATGGAAGGGACAGGAACACTGAAGCTTTCTTT. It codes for CASSYGRDRNTEAFF.